The 27 T cell receptor beta chains reported below all come from one sample, sequenced in a study of shared T cell receptors in the human thymus. The protocol was immunoSEQ multiplex PCR, while the TCRdb copy is restricted to in-frame clones and leaves out a portion. The data hold 550,000 to 800,000 clones, with 70% to 90% observed a single time. This sample was shared with a second study, whose subject was human thymus T cells.

Sequencing input: thymocytes. These receptors all stem from a girl less than two years old with a congenital heart defect.

V usage is TRBV5-6 and J usage is TRBJ2-1, with 8 bases aligning to TRBD2. Germline V gene data show CDR1 as SGHDT and CDR2 as YYEEEE. The CDR3 has 16 amino acids. With V trimmed by 2 bases and J by 4 bases, 8 bases remained unmatched. The CDR3: CASSFSGGGIYNEQFF. In nucleotides, the CDR3 is TGTGCCAGCAGCTTTTCGGGCGGGGGGATTTACAATGAGCAGTTCTTC.

V gene TRBV14 combines with J gene TRBJ1-3; D is possibly TRBD1 (6 bases). CDR1 is SGHDN and CDR2 is FVKESK in the germline V gene. The CDR3 consists of 20 residues. V lost 3 bases, J lost 2 bases, and 26 bases lay in between. CDR3 sequence reads: CASSHEDPTGHQPTGNTIYF. The CDR3 DNA reads as TGTGCCAGCAGCCATGAAGATCCCACAGGGCACCAACCCACTGGAAACACCATATATTTT.

DNA of the CDR3: TGCGCCAGCAGCCAAGATCAGGGAAGGCTAGCGGGGGAGAGCTCCTACGAGCAGTACTTC. Its protein product is CASSQDQGRLAGESSYEQYF. The chain carries TRBV4-1 and TRBJ2-7; 10 bases are shared with TRBD2. Germline CDR1 reads MGHRA; CDR2 reads YSYEKL. This CDR3 region has 20 residues. Trimming removed 0 bases from V and 0 bases from J; junction bases left unmatched: 14.

This chain's CDR3 is CASSGQGKANGYTF. The CDR3 DNA reads TGTGCCAGCAGCGGACAGGGGAAGGCGAATGGCTACACCTTC. The chain recombines TRBV7-2 with TRBJ1-2; 9 nucleotides line up with TRBD1. Trimming at V came to 5 bases and at J to 6 bases, leaving 7 bases not matched to a gene. Germline V gene sequence: CDR1 SGHTA, CDR2 FQGNSA. The CDR3 extends over 14 amino acids.

The chain uses TRBV28 and TRBJ1-1; possibly TRBD1 for D (6 bases). CDR1 and CDR2 (germline): MDHEN, SYDVKM. V was trimmed by 5 bases and J by 0 bases, leaving 19 bases between them. CDR3 size: 17 residues. CDR3 region: CASSPRGGWGLNTEAFF. CDR3 nucleotide sequence: TGTGCCAGCAGTCCACGAGGGGGTTGGGGGTTGAACACTGAAGCTTTCTTT.

V gene TRBV6-1 combines with J gene TRBJ1-6, with 10 bases fitting TRBD1. The CDR3 runs to 15 residues. The ends lost 6 bases at V and 3 bases at J; junction bases unmatched: 2. Germline loops: CDR1 MNHNS, CDR2 SASEGT. This CDR3 is CASRGQGLYNSPLHF. The CDR3 region has the DNA TGTGCCAGCAGGGGACAGGGGCTCTATAATTCACCCCTCCACTTT.

This chain joins TRBV5-4 and TRBJ2-7, with no clear D. CDR1 is SGHNT, CDR2 YYREEE, per germline (reference sequence). With 3 bases removed from V and 1 base from J, the gap between germline ends came to 5 bases. The CDR3 is made up of 12 amino acids. CDR3 nucleotide sequence: TGTGCCAGCAGCTCCCCATCCTACGAGCAGTACTTC. This gives the protein CASSSPSYEQYF. The full variable domain, in which reference TRBV5-4 and TRBJ2-7 provide the parts outside the CDR3, is ETGVTQSPTHLIKTRGQQVTLRCSSQSGHNTVSWYQQALGQGPQFIFQYYREEENGRGNFPPRFSGLQFPNYSSELNVNALELDDSALYLCASSSPSYEQYFGPGTRLTVT.

The rearrangement uses TRBV5-3 and TRBJ2-7, with TRBD2 matching over 8 bases. TRBV5-3 falls under the ORF class, with uncertain function. The ends lost 0 bases at V and 1 base at J; junction bases unmatched: 6. The CDR3 runs 16 residues. CDR3 sequence (DNA): TGTGCCAGAAGCTTGGCCGGGGGGGAGCAGTCCTACGAGCAGTACTTC. The encoded protein is CARSLAGGEQSYEQYF.

This clone appeared once. This chain connects TRBV7-2 to TRBJ2-7; 13 nucleotides agree with TRBD2. Germline CDR1 is SGHTA and CDR2 is FQGNSA. This CDR3 has 15 residues. The V and J ends lost 5 bases and 2 bases, in that order; junction bases with no gene match: 3. The chain's CDR3 is CASSVGTSGAYEQYF. DNA of the CDR3: TGTGCCAGCAGCGTTGGGACTAGCGGGGCCTACGAGCAGTACTTC.

The V and J genes are TRBV30 and TRBJ1-3; D perhaps matches TRBD1 (5 bases). This CDR3 has 13 residues. V was shortened by 0 bases and J by 5 bases, with 8 bases between the two germline ends. CDR1 and CDR2 (germline): GTSNPN, SVGIG (reference sequence). The CDR3 loop reads CAWSVPGRNTIYF. The CDR3 bases are TGTGCCTGGAGTGTCCCAGGGAGAAACACCATATATTTT. The whole variable domain, remainder taken from reference TRBV30 and TRBJ1-3, is SQTIHQWPATLVQPVGSPLSLECTVEGTSNPNLYWYRQAAGRGLQLLFYSVGIGQISSEVPQNLSASRPQDRQFILSSKKLLLSDSGFYLCAWSVPGRNTIYFGEGSWLTVV.

The genes are TRBV10-1 and TRBJ1-1; D perhaps matches TRBD1 (5 bases). CDR3 length: 13 amino acids. V was clipped by 4 bases and J by 3 bases, with 9 bases between them. Germline V gene lookup returns CDR1 WNHNN and CDR2 SYGVQD (reference sequence). CDR3 nucleotide sequence: TGCGCCAGCAGTGTTGCCAGGGACACTGAAGCTTTCTTT. As protein: CASSVARDTEAFF.

V is TRBV5-1 and J is TRBJ2-7; 13 bases match TRBD2. Germline V gene data show CDR1 as SGHRS and CDR2 as YFSETQ. The CDR3 runs to 18 residues. The V segment lost 4 bases and the J segment 0 bases; nucleotides outside the gene matches: 10. In nucleotides, the CDR3 is TGCGCCAGCAGCCCGACTAGCGGGGGGCTCTATTCCTCCTACGAGCAGTACTTC. Protein product: CASSPTSGGLYSSYEQYF.

The chain couples TRBV28 to TRBJ1-3; the match to TRBD1 covers 9 bases. Germline V CDR1 and CDR2: MDHEN, SYDVKM. With 2 bases clipped from V and 9 bases from J, the junction kept 20 bases outside the gene matches. The CDR3 spans 19 residues. As DNA, the CDR3 is TGTGCCAGCAGTTTAGTCAAGTGGGCCGGGACAGGGCGTCGCACCACCATATATTTT. Residues: CASSLVKWAGTGRRTTIYF.

The chain is built from TRBV20-1 and TRBJ1-1; no firm D call. Germline V gene data show CDR1 as DFQATT and CDR2 as SNEGSKA (reference sequence). This CDR3 region has 11 residues. V lost 2 bases and J lost 4, with 5 bases in between. In nucleotides, the CDR3 is TGCAGTGCTAGACTCTGCACTGAAGCTTTCTTT. As protein: CSARLCTEAFF.

This clone was observed a few times. The identical CDR3 is also encoded by other nucleotide sequences in the sample. The chain employs TRBV9 and TRBJ1-1; no clear D gene. With 0 bases removed from V and 1 base from J, the gap between germline ends came to 4 bases. The CDR3 loop spans 13 amino acids. Germline CDR1 and CDR2: SGDLS and YYNGEE. The CDR3 DNA is TGTGCCAGCAGCGTAGGGAGGAACACTGAAGCTTTCTTT. Its translation: CASSVGRNTEAFF.

The chain employs TRBV19 and TRBJ1-1; D unresolved. Germline CDR1 is LNHDA and CDR2 is SQIVND (reference sequence). The CDR3 totals 15 residues. V was trimmed by 1 base and J by 4 bases, leaving 13 bases between them. This CDR3 is CASSIATWRITEAFF. CDR3 DNA sequence: TGTGCCAGTAGTATAGCGACCTGGAGGATCACTGAAGCTTTCTTT.

The V call is TRBV7-2, the J call TRBJ2-7; D call uncertain. Trimming removed 3 bases at V and 4 bases at J, with 13 bases between. Per the germline V gene, CDR1 is SGHTA and CDR2 is FQGNSA. CDR3 size: 14 residues. In nucleotides, the CDR3 is TGTGCCAGCAGCTTGGTGCGGTCTCTATACGAGCAGTACTTC. Its protein product is CASSLVRSLYEQYF.

The rearrangement joins TRBV15 to TRBJ1-4; 10 nucleotides match TRBD1. J gave up 6 bases and V 4 bases, and 8 bases lay outside the gene matches. Germline assignment: CDR1 LNHNV and CDR2 YYDKDF (reference sequence). The CDR3 sequence is 16 residues long. The CDR3 DNA reads as TGTGCCACCAGCAACTTCGACAGGGGGCTGTATGAAAAACTGTTTTTT. Translating gives CATSNFDRGLYEKLFF.

The chain combines TRBV4-3 with TRBJ2-7; D might be TRBD2 (5 bases). The germline V gene has CDR1 LGHNA and CDR2 YSLEER. CDR3 length: 20 amino acids. V was shortened by 2 bases and J by 0 bases, with 26 bases between the two germline ends. The CDR3 loop is CASSQQEGRTASRHSYEQYF. The CDR3 DNA sequence: TGCGCCAGCAGCCAACAAGAGGGTAGGACGGCCTCCCGACACTCCTACGAGCAGTACTTC.

The rearrangement joins TRBV12-5 to TRBJ1-2; D may be TRBD1 (6 bases). Germline V gene sequence: CDR1 LGHNT, CDR2 FRNRAP. CDR3 length: 13 amino acids. Deletions cut 1 base from V and 4 bases from J, with 7 bases between. The CDR3 bases are TGTGCTAGTGGTTTGGGAGGGGGCTATGGCTACACCTTC. Its translation is CASGLGGGYGYTF.

This rearrangement joins TRBV4-3 to TRBJ2-5; 10 positions match TRBD2. Germline V gene lookup returns CDR1 LGHNA and CDR2 YSLEER. The V and J ends lost 5 bases and 5 bases, in that order; junction bases with no gene match: 14. This CDR3 has 17 amino acids. CDR3 loop: CASSSKRLAGDPETQYF. The CDR3 DNA is TGCGCCAGCAGCTCCAAGCGGCTAGCGGGGGATCCGGAGACCCAGTACTTC.

V usage is TRBV14 and J usage is TRBJ1-1; D may be TRBD1 (5 bases). This CDR3 is 11 amino acids long. CDR1 is SGHDN, CDR2 FVKESK, per germline. V dropped 2 bases and J dropped 12 bases, with 10 bases sitting between them. The CDR3: CASSQKDIPFF. As DNA, the CDR3 is TGTGCCAGCAGCCAAAAGGACATTCCTTTCTTT.

The chain links TRBV4-3 to TRBJ1-1; 7 bases agree with TRBD1. CDR3 size: 16 residues. Per the germline V gene, CDR1 is LGHNA and CDR2 is YSLEER. J was trimmed by 1 base and V by 4 bases; bases with no gene match: 9. The CDR3 DNA follows: TGCGCCAGCAGCCCCCGCCCAGGGGGACGGAACACTGAAGCTTTCTTT. Its protein is CASSPRPGGRNTEAFF.

V and J are TRBV19 and TRBJ1-4, with 9 bases lining up with TRBD1. The length of the CDR3 is 15 residues. Germline CDR1 is LNHDA and CDR2 is SQIVND (reference sequence). Losses at the gene ends were 11 bases for V and 1 base for J; bases not matched to a gene: 8. The CDR3 loop is CARPPGQGTNEKLFF. The DNA for the CDR3 is TGTGCCCGACCTCCGGGACAGGGAACTAATGAAAAACTGTTTTTT.

This chain uses TRBV6-1 with TRBJ1-2; TRBD1 matches at 9 bases. Germline lookup yields CDR1 MNHNS and CDR2 SASEGT. This CDR3 region has 14 residues. V lost 8 bases to trimming and J lost 4 bases; unmatched junction nucleotides: 8. In DNA form, the CDR3 reads TGTGCCAGCGGTGGGGACAGGGCTATCTATGGCTACACCTTC. Translation: CASGGDRAIYGYTF.

This chain links TRBV10-3 with TRBJ1-3; no firm D call. Trimming pared 5 bases from V and 0 bases from J, leaving 11 bases between. CDR3 length equals 15 residues. CDR1 ENHRY and CDR2 SYGVKD come from the germline V gene. This chain's CDR3 is CAISSERVSGNTIYF. DNA of the CDR3: TGTGCCATCAGTAGCGAGAGGGTCTCTGGAAACACCATATATTTT.

This rearrangement joins TRBV27 to TRBJ1-2; 10 nucleotides line up with TRBD1. Germline CDR1 MNHEY, CDR2 SMNVEV (reference sequence). V lost 6 bases, J lost 4 bases, and 8 bases stayed unmatched. The CDR3 covers 15 residues. This CDR3 is CASRRPGTGAYGYTF. The CDR3 DNA follows: TGTGCCAGCAGGCGTCCCGGGACAGGGGCCTATGGCTACACCTTC.